The rows below give T cell receptor beta chains drawn from one sample of a study of response to subunit inactivated influenza vaccine. TCRdb reanalysed the RT-PCR reads using MiXCR and keeps one entry per CDR3 protein. The data show about 480,000 distinct CDR3 sequences, with roughly 11% seen just once and around 12% held by the top ten. Sample: PBMCs from blood, taken more than 35 days after vaccination. Receptors were obtained from a man aged 45-65 years who received an inactivated influenza vaccine. CDR3s include the opening cysteine and the closing phenylalanine or tryptophan. A D gene is named only where the DNA matches it firmly. Part of the rows lack a size; the others show once, few, many or a class for expanded clones.

size: -
J: TRBJ2-7
V: TRBV7-2
D: -
CDR3: CASSPDLLAYEQYF
DNA: TGTGCCAGCAGCCCAGACTTATTAGCCTACGAGCAGTACTTC

size: few
J: TRBJ2-7
V: TRBV12-3/TRBV12-4
D: TRBD2
CDR3: CASSWGTSGAPPYF
DNA: TGTGCCAGCAGCTGGGGCACTAGCGGGGCCCCGCCGTACTTC

size: -
J: TRBJ2-2
V: TRBV20-1
D: -
CDR3: CSARPTRNTGELIF
DNA: TGCAGTGCTAGGCCCACACGGAACACCGGGGAGCTGATTTTT

size: few
J: TRBJ1-1
V: TRBV15
D: -
CDR3: CATKTRRDTEAFF
DNA: TGTGCCACCAAGACAAGGAGGGACACTGAAGCTTTCTTT

size: -
J: TRBJ2-1
V: TRBV2
D: -
CDR3: CASSRGEGGYNEQFF
DNA: TGTGCCAGCAGTAGAGGGGAGGGGGGCTACAATGAGCAGTTCTTC

size: few
J: TRBJ2-2
V: TRBV5-1
D: -
CDR3: CASTWTRVTGELFF
DNA: TGCGCCAGCACCTGGACTCGTGTGACCGGGGAGCTGTTTTTT

size: many
J: TRBJ2-7
V: TRBV20-1
D: -
CDR3: CSARGGQGFLSYEQYF
DNA: TGCAGTGCTAGAGGGGGCCAGGGCTTCCTCTCCTACGAGCAGTACTTC

size: -
J: TRBJ2-5
V: TRBV12-3/TRBV12-4
D: TRBD1
CDR3: CASSLGTEYQETQYF
DNA: TGTGCCAGCAGCCTCGGGACAGAGTACCAAGAGACCCAGTACTTC

size: few
J: TRBJ2-1
V: TRBV7-2
D: TRBD2
CDR3: CASSLEFSGSHNEQFF
DNA: TGTGCCAGCAGCTTAGAATTTAGCGGGAGCCACAATGAGCAGTTCTTC

size: few
J: TRBJ2-1
V: TRBV5-1
D: TRBD2
CDR3: CASSLVRASGEQFF
DNA: TGCGCCAGCAGCTTGGTGAGGGCTAGCGGTGAGCAGTTCTTC

size: -
J: TRBJ2-5
V: TRBV7-2
D: -
CDR3: CASSFSGTQYF
DNA: TGTGCCAGCAGCTTCAGCGGGACCCAGTACTTC

size: -
J: TRBJ1-2
V: TRBV4-2
D: -
CDR3: CASSQRGYYGYTF
DNA: TGTGCCAGCAGCCAACGGGGGTACTATGGCTACACCTTC

size: many
J: TRBJ1-5
V: TRBV7-2
D: -
CDR3: CASSLGRQPNQPQHF
DNA: TGTGCCAGCAGCTTAGGTAGACAGCCCAATCAGCCCCAGCATTTT

size: -
J: TRBJ2-3
V: TRBV4-2
D: TRBD2
CDR3: CASSIAGATTDTQYF
DNA: TGTGCCAGCAGCATAGCGGGGGCGACCACAGATACGCAGTATTTT

size: few
J: TRBJ2-5
V: TRBV10-3
D: -
CDR3: CAISEAGIVETQYF
DNA: TGTGCCATCAGTGAGGCGGGGATTGTAGAGACCCAGTACTTC

size: -
J: TRBJ2-3
V: TRBV9
D: -
CDR3: CASSHGGVDTQYF
DNA: TGTGCCAGCAGCCATGGTGGGGTAGATACGCAGTATTTT

size: many
J: TRBJ1-1
V: TRBV20-1
D: TRBD1
CDR3: CSARESGVRGPMNTEAFF
DNA: TGCAGTGCTAGAGAGAGCGGGGTGAGGGGGCCCATGAACACTGAAGCTTTCTTT

size: few
J: TRBJ1-1
V: TRBV4-2
D: TRBD1
CDR3: CASSTWTGMNTEAFF
DNA: TGTGCCAGCAGCACCTGGACAGGGATGAACACTGAAGCTTTCTTT

size: few
J: TRBJ2-4
V: TRBV5-5
D: TRBD2
CDR3: CASSLSGEGKNIQYF
DNA: TGTGCCAGCAGCTTAAGCGGGGAAGGAAAAAACATTCAGTACTTC

size: -
J: TRBJ2-7
V: TRBV5-1
D: -
CDR3: CASSLGQTKTYEQYF
DNA: TGCGCCAGCAGCTTGGGTCAGACTAAAACCTACGAGCAGTACTTC

size: many
J: TRBJ1-1
V: TRBV12-3/TRBV12-4
D: TRBD1
CDR3: CASSLGGGGEAFF
DNA: TGTGCCAGCAGTTTGGGGGGAGGGGGCGAAGCTTTCTTT

size: -
J: TRBJ2-1
V: TRBV7-9
D: TRBD1
CDR3: CASSRTGKQFF
DNA: TGTGCCAGCAGCCGGACAGGGAAGCAGTTCTTC

size: -
J: TRBJ2-3
V: TRBV20-1
D: -
CDR3: CSARDQGPDGTDTQYF
DNA: TGCAGTGCTAGAGATCAAGGGCCAGACGGCACAGATACGCAGTATTTT

size: -
J: TRBJ1-2
V: TRBV29-1
D: -
CDR3: CSVGAPQGNGYTF
DNA: TGCAGCGTTGGGGCTCCTCAGGGTAATGGCTACACCTTC

size: few
J: TRBJ2-2
V: TRBV5-4
D: TRBD2
CDR3: CASSFGGRSTGELFF
DNA: TGTGCCAGCAGCTTTGGCGGGAGGTCAACCGGGGAGCTGTTTTTT

size: few
J: TRBJ2-2
V: TRBV2
D: -
CDR3: CASSETARYTGELFF
DNA: TGTGCCAGCAGTGAAACAGCTAGGTACACCGGGGAGCTGTTTTTT

size: few
J: TRBJ1-1
V: TRBV9
D: -
CDR3: CASSGSGHVNTEAFF
DNA: TGTGCCAGCAGCGGATCGGGACATGTGAACACTGAAGCTTTCTTT

size: few
J: TRBJ2-1
V: TRBV20-1
D: -
CDR3: CSAQSTRSSYNEQFF
DNA: TGCAGTGCGCAATCAACGAGGAGCTCCTACAATGAGCAGTTCTTC

size: -
J: TRBJ1-6
V: TRBV5-1
D: -
CDR3: CASSLGSSSSPLHF
DNA: TGCGCCAGCAGCTTGGGCTCCTCCAGTTCACCCCTCCACTTT

size: -
J: TRBJ2-1
V: TRBV20-1
D: TRBD2
CDR3: CSARRTSGGYNEQFF
DNA: TGCAGTGCTAGACGGACTAGCGGGGGATACAATGAGCAGTTCTTC

size: many
J: TRBJ2-3
V: TRBV20-1
D: -
CDR3: CSARPTSDTQYF
DNA: TGCAGTGCTAGGCCGACATCCGATACGCAGTATTTT

size: many
J: TRBJ2-7
V: TRBV20-1
D: -
CDR3: CSASGRNPLGEQYF
DNA: TGCAGTGCTAGTGGCAGGAACCCGCTTGGCGAGCAGTACTTC

size: -
J: TRBJ2-7
V: TRBV5-6
D: -
CDR3: CASSVEGELYRYEQYF
DNA: TGTGCCAGCAGCGTGGAAGGGGAACTTTACCGGTACGAGCAGTACTTC

size: -
J: TRBJ2-1
V: TRBV28
D: TRBD2
CDR3: CASAGTSGRATGDEQFF
DNA: TGTGCCAGCGCCGGGACTAGCGGGAGGGCCACCGGCGATGAGCAGTTCTTC

size: few
J: TRBJ2-1
V: TRBV4-2
D: TRBD2
CDR3: CASRTGTSGVYEQFF
DNA: TGTGCCAGCCGAACCGGGACTAGCGGGGTCTATGAGCAGTTCTTC

size: -
J: TRBJ2-1
V: TRBV5-5
D: -
CDR3: CASSLVGSSSEQFF
DNA: TGTGCCAGCAGCTTGGTTGGTAGCTCCAGTGAGCAGTTCTTC

size: many
J: TRBJ2-7
V: TRBV20-1
D: -
CDR3: CSARGIKLDEQYF
DNA: TGCAGTGCTAGGGGGATTAAACTAGACGAGCAGTACTTC

size: many
J: TRBJ2-7
V: TRBV21-1
D: -
CDR3: CASSKATGQPF
DNA: TGTGCCAGCAGCAAAGCGACGGGACAGCCCTTC

size: many
J: TRBJ2-3
V: TRBV3-1
D: TRBD2
CDR3: CASSQLAGGTDTQYF
DNA: TGTGCCAGCAGCCAACTAGCGGGGGGCACAGATACGCAGTATTTT

size: -
J: TRBJ1-2
V: TRBV27
D: TRBD1
CDR3: CASSPTGLGFYGYTF
DNA: TGTGCCAGCAGTCCGACAGGGTTAGGATTTTATGGCTACACCTTC

size: few
J: TRBJ2-2
V: TRBV15
D: -
CDR3: CATSRDRTGASGTGELFF
DNA: TGTGCCACCAGCAGAGATAGGACCGGGGCCTCGGGGACCGGGGAGCTGTTTTTT